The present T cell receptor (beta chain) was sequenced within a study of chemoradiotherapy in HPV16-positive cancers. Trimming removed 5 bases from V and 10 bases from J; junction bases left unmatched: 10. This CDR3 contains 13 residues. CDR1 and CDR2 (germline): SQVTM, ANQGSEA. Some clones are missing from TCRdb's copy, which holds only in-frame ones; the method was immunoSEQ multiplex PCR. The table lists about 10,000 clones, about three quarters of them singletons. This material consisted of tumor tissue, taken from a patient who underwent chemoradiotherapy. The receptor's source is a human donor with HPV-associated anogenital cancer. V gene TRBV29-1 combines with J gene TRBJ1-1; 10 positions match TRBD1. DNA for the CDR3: TGCAGCGTTAACTCCGGGACAGGGGATAGAGCTTTCTTT. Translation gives CSVNSGTGDRAFF.